The 28 T cell receptor beta chains below were found in one sample sequenced in a study of cytomegalovirus exposure and HLA in healthy donors. Primers included in the PCR were 60 Vbeta and 13 Jbeta primers. Sequenced by immunoSEQ multiplex PCR; TCRdb stores in-frame clones only, minus some. This sample has around 100,000 clones, with approximately 87% found just once. Source material: PBMCs. Receptor source: a man between 40 and 49 years old in good health and CMV-seronegative.

The V call is TRBV9, the J call TRBJ2-7; 10 bases map to TRBD1. V gave up 3 bases and J gave up 6 bases; unmatched junction bases: 6. Germline CDR1 is SGDLS and CDR2 is YYNGEE. The CDR3 consists of 14 residues. CDR3 nucleotides: TGTGCCAGCAGCGGACTAGGACAGGGGGGCGAGCAGTACTTC. Translating it yields CASSGLGQGGEQYF.

This clone appeared a few times. The chain joins TRBV6-1 to TRBJ1-5, with no clear D. Trimming left V 8 bases short and J 9 bases short, with 17 bases between. CDR3 length: 13 amino acids. Germline-derived CDR1 and CDR2 are MNHNS and SASEGT. The CDR3 sequence is CASQGLQIRPQHF. For the CDR3, the DNA is TGTGCCAGCCAAGGACTGCAGATAAGGCCCCAGCATTTT.

CDR3 loop: CASRRGTGNTIYF. The CDR3, as DNA: TGTGCCAGCCGTCGGGGGACTGGAAACACCATATATTTT. This chain links TRBV5-6 with TRBJ1-3, with D possibly matching TRBD1 (5 bases). V lost 7 bases, J lost 2 bases, and 10 bases lay in between. Germline-derived CDR1 and CDR2 are SGHDT and YYEEEE. The CDR3 extends over 13 amino acids.

The chain has TRBV18 and TRBJ1-5; tentative D call: TRBD1 (6 bases). The CDR3 length is 14 residues. Looked up from germline, CDR1 is KGHSH and CDR2 is LQKENI. V dropped 3 bases and J dropped 3 bases, with 9 bases sitting between them. The chain's CDR3 is CASSPGQNNQPQHF. The CDR3 region has the DNA TGTGCCAGCTCACCTGGACAGAACAATCAGCCCCAGCATTTT.

The table lists this clone with a few counts. V is TRBV2 and J is TRBJ1-2, with 10 bases matching TRBD1. V gave up 6 bases and J gave up 4 bases; unmatched junction bases: 5. Germline CDR1 reads SNHLY; CDR2 reads FYNNEI. This CDR3 has 14 amino acids. The chain's CDR3 is CASRVGQGVYGYTF. For the CDR3, the DNA is TGTGCCAGCAGGGTCGGACAGGGGGTCTATGGCTACACCTTC.

The gene calls are TRBV25-1 and TRBJ1-5; a weak D match, TRBD1 (5 bases). CDR1 is MGHDK and CDR2 is SYGVNS in the germline V gene. There are 13 residues in the CDR3. Trimming removed 8 bases at V and 7 bases at J, with 15 bases between. The CDR3 reads CASQSGGGQPQHF. The CDR3 region has the DNA TGTGCCAGCCAGTCGGGGGGGGGACAGCCCCAGCATTTT.

The chain combines TRBV15 with TRBJ2-7; TRBD2 aligns across 7 bases. J was trimmed by 6 bases and V by 2 bases; bases with no gene match: 7. The CDR3 covers 14 residues. CDR1 and CDR2 from the germline V gene are LNHNV and YYDKDF (reference sequence). For the CDR3, the DNA is TGTGCCACCAGCAGACTTGCGACGGGGGGCGAGCAGTACTTC. Translation gives CATSRLATGGEQYF.

The chain combines TRBV27 with TRBJ1-2; D may be TRBD1 (6 bases). Germline V gene sequence: CDR1 MNHEY, CDR2 SMNVEV (reference sequence). V was trimmed by 3 bases and J by 4 bases, leaving 12 bases between them. The CDR3 spans 14 residues. Here the CDR3 reads CASSFWGRGYGYTF. As DNA, the CDR3 is TGTGCCAGCAGTTTTTGGGGGCGAGGCTATGGCTACACCTTC.

Note on this clone: In the same sample, other DNA sequences code for this CDR3. The chain couples TRBV6-5 to TRBJ1-1, with D maybe TRBD1 (5 bases). The CDR3 spans 13 residues. Trimming removed 0 bases at V and 3 bases at J, with 5 bases between. Germline V gene data show CDR1 as MNHEY and CDR2 as SVGAGI. Here the CDR3 DNA reads TGTGCCAGCAGTTACTCCAGGGACACTGAAGCTTTCTTT. It yields the protein CASSYSRDTEAFF.

The J gene is TRBJ1-5, the V gene TRBV6-6; D is undetermined. The CDR3 sequence is 14 residues long. CDR1 is MNHNY, CDR2 SVGAGI, per germline (reference sequence). Trimming took off 8 bases at V and 6 bases at J, with 17 bases between the two ends. CDR3 in DNA: TGTGCCAGCGGTGGTGGTTTCGGTACTCAGCCCCAGCATTTT. This sequence encodes CASGGGFGTQPQHF.

This clone has a single count. The chain recombines TRBV7-8 with TRBJ1-4; 9 nucleotides align to TRBD1. The CDR3 is 15 amino acids. With V trimmed by 3 bases and J by 4 bases, 3 bases remained unmatched. CDR1 is SGHVS and CDR2 is FQNEAQ in the germline V gene. The CDR3 here is CASSLGTGRNEKLFF. CDR3 nucleotides: TGTGCCAGCAGCTTGGGGACAGGGCGTAATGAAAAACTGTTTTTT.

The rearrangement joins TRBV15 to TRBJ1-4, with 9 positions matching TRBD1. The CDR3 covers 15 residues. Germline V gives CDR1 LNHNV, CDR2 YYDKDF (reference sequence). Trimming at V came to 5 bases and at J to 5 bases, leaving 6 bases not matched to a gene. CDR3 sequence: CATSPGTGSNEKLFF. The CDR3 nucleotides are TGTGCCACCAGCCCCGGGACAGGGTCCAATGAAAAACTGTTTTTT.

V is TRBV9 and J is TRBJ2-1; 9 bases line up with TRBD1. The CDR3 loop spans 12 amino acids. Germline V lookup: CDR1 SGDLS, CDR2 YYNGEE. V trimming: 4 bases; J trimming: 11 bases; junction bases outside the gene matches: 4. The DNA of the CDR3 is TGTGCCAGCAGCAGGACAGGGGAGAAGCAGTTCTTC. As protein: CASSRTGEKQFF.

This clone was found once. The rearrangement joins TRBV19 to TRBJ2-2; no definite D call. The V gene's germline CDR1 is LNHDA and CDR2 SQIVND (reference sequence). Trimming took off 11 bases at V and 2 bases at J, with 9 bases between the two ends. The CDR3 spans 12 residues. The CDR3: CAGRGNTGELFF. CDR3 coding DNA: TGTGCCGGCCGAGGTAACACCGGGGAGCTGTTTTTT.

This clone was detected only once. J is TRBJ2-7 and V is TRBV4-1, with 7 bases matching TRBD1. The CDR3 is 16 residues long. The trim removed 3 bases at V and 6 bases at J, leaving 14 bases unmatched. CDR1 is MGHRA, CDR2 YSYEKL, per germline. The CDR3 DNA follows: TGCGCCAGCAGCCAGCCCAGGACAGGTCGTTTTAGCGAGCAGTACTTC. The encoded protein is CASSQPRTGRFSEQYF.

DNA of the CDR3: TGTGCCAGCAGGACAGGGCAAGAGACCCAGTACTTC. This translates into CASRTGQETQYF. The genes are TRBV6-4 and TRBJ2-5; 7 positions agree with TRBD1. Trimming removed 6 bases from V and 2 bases from J; junction bases left unmatched: 0. This CDR3 comprises 12 residues. Looked up from germline, CDR1 is MRHNA and CDR2 is SNTAGT.

The gene calls are TRBV5-4 and TRBJ2-7, with 7 nucleotides matching TRBD2. The CDR3 runs 15 residues. In germline, CDR1 is SGHNT, CDR2 YYREEE (reference sequence). Losses at the gene ends were 4 bases for V and 2 bases for J; bases not matched to a gene: 9. CDR3: CASSNAAGVTYEQYF. The CDR3 coding sequence is TGTGCCAGCAGCAACGCGGCGGGGGTAACCTACGAGCAGTACTTC. Complete variable domain (other parts from reference TRBV5-4 and TRBJ2-7): ETGVTQSPTHLIKTRGQQVTLRCSSQSGHNTVSWYQQALGQGPQFIFQYYREEENGRGNFPPRFSGLQFPNYSSELNVNALELDDSALYLCASSNAAGVTYEQYFGPGTRLTVT.

The rearrangement uses TRBV9 and TRBJ2-3, with 10 bases matching TRBD2. J gave up 4 bases and V 0 bases, and 5 bases lay outside the gene matches. In germline, CDR1 is SGDLS, CDR2 YYNGEE. The length of the CDR3 is 16 residues. CDR3 nucleotides: TGTGCCAGCAGCGTAGGTCAGCGGGGGGGCCCAGATACGCAGTATTTT. Amino acid sequence: CASSVGQRGGPDTQYF.

The V and J genes are TRBV7-2 and TRBJ2-7, with a weak D call TRBD1 (7 bases). V lost 4 bases and J 2 bases, leaving 24 bases between the germline ends. Germline assignment: CDR1 SGHTA and CDR2 FQGNSA. The CDR3 is 18 amino acids. The CDR3 DNA sequence: TGTGCCAGCAGCTCATTAAGAAGTAGCAGGGGGGCCACCTACGAGCAGTACTTC. This codes for CASSSLRSSRGATYEQYF. Based on the CDR3 plus reference TRBV7-2 and TRBJ2-7, the full variable domain is GAGVSQSPSNKVTEKGKDVELRCDPISGHTALYWYRQSLGQGLEFLIYFQGNSAPDKSGLPSDRFSAERTGGSVSTLTIQRTQQEDSAVYLCASSSLRSSRGATYEQYFGPGTRLTVT.

This sequence joins TRBV30 and TRBJ1-2; TRBD1 matches 8 bases. After removal of 0 bases from V and 4 bases from J, the junction contained 4 bases not matched to a gene. CDR1 and CDR2 (germline): GTSNPN, SVGIG (reference sequence). CDR3 length: 14 residues. CDR3 coding DNA: TGTGCCTGGAGTGTACCAGGGGGCAGCTATGGCTACACCTTC. It translates to CAWSVPGGSYGYTF.

DNA for the CDR3: TGTGCCAGCAGTGACAGGGACTATGGCTACACCTTC. It encodes CASSDRDYGYTF. This chain uses TRBV2 with TRBJ1-2; weak D call: TRBD1 (5 bases). Trimming removed 3 bases from V and 3 bases from J, with 5 bases in between. This CDR3 has 12 residues. Germline V CDR1 and CDR2: SNHLY, FYNNEI.

The V call is TRBV7-9, the J call TRBJ1-5; perhaps TRBD1 as D (6 bases). V was cut by 3 bases and J by 5 bases, with 8 bases left in between. Germline V gene sequence: CDR1 SEHNR, CDR2 FQNEAQ (reference sequence). The CDR3 has 13 amino acids. For the CDR3, the DNA is TGTGCCAGCAGCTTTTCAGGGGATCAGCCCCAGCATTTT. It translates to CASSFSGDQPQHF.

The CDR3 DNA reads TGTGCCAGCAGCCCAACCCCCGGGACAGGGCCTAACTATGGCTACACCTTC. It translates to CASSPTPGTGPNYGYTF. The chain employs TRBV27 and TRBJ1-2, with 9 nucleotides matching TRBD1. The CDR3 spans 17 residues. Germline CDR1 and CDR2: MNHEY and SMNVEV (reference sequence). Trimming took 6 bases from V and 0 from J; bases not matched to a gene: 11.

The V and J genes are TRBV19 and TRBJ2-1; D is unclear. V shed 7 bases and J shed 5 bases, with 21 bases lying between them. Germline V gives CDR1 LNHDA, CDR2 SQIVND (reference sequence). There are 16 residues in the CDR3. Here the CDR3 DNA reads TGTGCCAGTAAGAAGATCGGCTTACAGCTCGACAATGAGCAGTTCTTC. Protein: CASKKIGLQLDNEQFF.

This clone appeared a few times. The rearrangement joins TRBV6-5 to TRBJ2-7, with D tentatively TRBD2 (5 bases). Trimming shortened V by 4 bases and J by 5 bases, and 15 bases separated the two germline ends. The CDR3 totals 14 residues. Germline values: CDR1 MNHEY, CDR2 SVGAGI. CDR3 DNA: TGTGCCAGCAGTTCACCTGTTCGGGAAGACGAGCAGTACTTC. Protein: CASSSPVREDEQYF.

The V gene is TRBV7-9, the J gene TRBJ2-3, with D perhaps TRBD2 (6 bases). Deletions cut 5 bases from V and 0 bases from J, with 21 bases between. This CDR3 region has 18 residues. The germline gives CDR1 SEHNR, CDR2 FQNEAQ (reference sequence). CDR3 bases: TGTGCCAGCAGCCCTTCCCGACTAGTCTATTCTAGCACAGATACGCAGTATTTT. Translating gives CASSPSRLVYSSTDTQYF.

The V gene is TRBV6-5, the J gene TRBJ2-7, with TRBD1 matching over 8 bases. This CDR3 contains 15 residues. Germline V gene data show CDR1 as MNHEY and CDR2 as SVGAGI. The V segment lost 2 bases and the J segment 0 bases; nucleotides outside the gene matches: 3. The DNA for the CDR3 is TGTGCCAGCAGTTACAGGGACAGGATCTCCTACGAGCAGTACTTC. Residues: CASSYRDRISYEQYF.

The chain employs TRBV7-2 and TRBJ2-3; 10 nucleotides match TRBD1. Germline CDR1 reads SGHTA; CDR2 reads FQGNSA. V lost 1 base and J lost 5; bases outside the gene matches: 6. CDR3 length equals 16 residues. CDR3 nucleotide sequence: TGTGCCAGCAGCTTAGTTGGGACAGGGGCGAAAGATACGCAGTATTTT. This encodes CASSLVGTGAKDTQYF.